This T cell receptor beta chain is drawn from a study of cytomegalovirus exposure and HLA in healthy donors. The J segment lost 6 bases and the V segment lost 2 bases, leaving 9 bases of the junction unmatched. Germline CDR1 MNHEY, CDR2 SMNVEV (reference sequence). CDR3 length: 16 residues. With 60 Vbeta and 13 Jbeta primers, the PCR was carried out. Measured with immunoSEQ multiplex PCR; TCRdb has only the in-frame clones, and not every one. In the table there are under 170,000 clones, more than 65% of which are singletons. The rearrangement links TRBV27 to TRBJ2-2; 7 bases agree with TRBD2. This sequence originates from a man in his fifties or sixties in good health and CMV-seropositive. Sequenced sample: PBMCs. The CDR3 bases are TGTGCCAGCAGTTTACGTGGGAGGGCCTCCTCCGGGGAGCTGTTTTTT. It translates to CASSLRGRASSGELFF.